Below, 25 T cell receptor beta chains from the same sample are listed, as sequenced in a study of blood T cell repertoires in COVID-19. The method was immunoSEQ multiplex PCR; TCRdb's version includes in-frame clones alone and lacks a portion of them. The top ten clones hold approximately 4.7% of a sample with fewer than 200,000 clones, 83% of them seen once. The sequenced material came from PBMCs or T cells enriched from blood (not recorded which). The receptors originated from a woman in her 50s who had recovered from COVID-19.

The rearrangement joins TRBV7-8 to TRBJ2-2; TRBD2 might be the D (5 bases). V lost 1 base, J lost 7 bases, and 7 bases lay in between. Germline V CDR1 and CDR2: SGHVS, FQNEAQ. This CDR3 spans 13 amino acids. CDR3 in amino acids: CASSLGGVGELFF. DNA for the CDR3: TGTGCCAGCAGCTTAGGGGGAGTCGGGGAGCTGTTTTTT.

The V and J genes are TRBV27 and TRBJ1-6, with TRBD1 as a possible D gene (6 bases). The CDR3 runs 16 residues. Trimming took off 0 bases at V and 7 bases at J, with 13 bases between the two ends. Germline V gives CDR1 MNHEY, CDR2 SMNVEV (reference sequence). The CDR3 spells CASSLSIRGRNSPLHF. In DNA, the CDR3 is TGTGCCAGCAGTTTATCGATCAGGGGCAGAAATTCACCCCTCCACTTT.

As DNA, the CDR3 is TGTGCCAGCAGTGGGACTCCGAGGAATGAGCAGTTCTTC. Its translation: CASSGTPRNEQFF. The rearrangement links TRBV6-2 or TRBV6-3 to TRBJ2-1; tentatively, D is TRBD2 (6 bases). This CDR3 is built from 13 residues. V was trimmed by 5 bases and J by 7 bases, leaving 12 bases between them. Germline assignment: CDR1 MNHEY and CDR2 SVGEGT.

V usage is TRBV4-1 and J usage is TRBJ1-2; weak D call: TRBD1 (5 bases). This CDR3 comprises 12 residues. Germline CDR1 is MGHRA and CDR2 is YSYEKL. Trimming removed 1 base at V and 8 bases at J, with 8 bases between. The CDR3 loop is CASSQVRGGYTF. Written as DNA, the CDR3 is TGCGCCAGCAGCCAAGTGCGGGGGGGCTACACCTTC.

This chain joins TRBV30 and TRBJ1-6; unclear D gene. The CDR3 length is 15 residues. Trimming removed 4 bases from V and 7 bases from J, with 17 bases in between. The germline V gene encodes CDR1 GTSNPN and CDR2 SVGIG (reference sequence). The CDR3 bases are TGTGCCTGGACCGACGTGGCGGGAAACAATTCACCCCTCCACTTT. Translating it yields CAWTDVAGNNSPLHF.

As DNA, the CDR3 is TGTGCCAGCAGCTTAGCCCCTGAGGGTGGCTACACCTTC. Amino acid sequence: CASSLAPEGGYTF. This chain connects TRBV7-8 to TRBJ1-2; D is undetermined. Germline lookup yields CDR1 SGHVS and CDR2 FQNEAQ. This CDR3 has 13 residues. V was clipped by 0 bases and J by 7 bases, with 9 bases between them.

Many counts were recorded for this clone. This rearrangement joins TRBV30 to TRBJ2-7, with D perhaps matching TRBD2 (5 bases). The CDR3 loop spans 13 amino acids. The germline gives CDR1 GTSNPN, CDR2 SVGIG (reference sequence). Between the trimmed V and J ends, which lost 3 bases and 1 base, there was a span of 10 bases. This CDR3 reads CAWSGGGSYEQYV. The CDR3 nucleotides are TGTGCCTGGAGCGGTGGAGGATCCTACGAGCAGTACGTC.

This clone was detected a few times. V and J are TRBV7-9 and TRBJ1-4; 8 positions agree with TRBD1. This CDR3 is 14 amino acids long. Per germline, CDR1 SEHNR and CDR2 FQNEAQ (reference sequence). Trimming took 3 bases from V and 5 from J; bases not matched to a gene: 2. CDR3 bases: TGTGCCAGCAGCTTGAACAGGGGGAATGAAAAACTGTTTTTT. It yields the protein CASSLNRGNEKLFF.

The V call is TRBV11-2, the J call TRBJ2-3; no definite D call. Trimming left V 6 bases short and J 6 bases short, with 16 bases between. The CDR3 runs 14 residues. CDR1 is SGHAT, CDR2 FQNNGV, per germline. The CDR3 spells CASSYILFWDTQYF. In nucleotides, the CDR3 is TGTGCCAGCAGTTATATACTGTTTTGGGATACGCAGTATTTT. Supplemented by reference TRBV11-2 and TRBJ2-3, the full variable domain reads EAGVAQSPRYKIIEKRQSVAFWCNPISGHATLYWYQQILGQGPKLLIQFQNNGVVDDSQLPKDRFSAERLKGVDSTLKIQPAKLEDSAVYLCASSYILFWDTQYFGPGTRLTVL.

The chain couples TRBV24-1 to TRBJ1-1; maybe TRBD1 (6 bases). Germline assignment: CDR1 KGHDR and CDR2 SFDVKD. CDR3 length: 15 residues. Trimming took 5 bases from V and 2 from J, leaving 14 bases between them. The CDR3 coding sequence is TGTGCCACCAGTGTCCAGGACAGCCCTAACACTGAAGCTTTCTTT. Translation: CATSVQDSPNTEAFF.

V is TRBV29-1 and J is TRBJ1-2; the D is unclear. Deletions cut 7 bases from V and 4 bases from J, with 10 bases between. Germline V gene lookup returns CDR1 SQVTM and CDR2 ANQGSEA. This CDR3 has 11 residues. Written as DNA, the CDR3 is TGCAGCGCCGGGTCCCCCTATGGCTACACCTTC. This codes for CSAGSPYGYTF.

The rearrangement joins TRBV7-9 to TRBJ1-1; D possibly corresponds to TRBD1 (6 bases). Germline V gene sequence: CDR1 SEHNR, CDR2 FQNEAQ (reference sequence). CDR3 length: 16 amino acids. V was cut by 5 bases and J by 8 bases, with 24 bases left in between. The CDR3 DNA reads as TGTGCCAGCAGCGCCAACAGATTGGGAACAGGGTCGGAAGCTTTCTTT. It specifies CASSANRLGTGSEAFF.

The CDR3 loop is CASSQIAGATGELFF. The CDR3 region has the DNA TGTGCCAGTAGCCAGATAGCGGGGGCCACCGGGGAGCTGTTTTTT. The chain uses TRBV19 and TRBJ2-2, with 9 bases fitting TRBD2. This CDR3 contains 15 residues. V was pared by 6 bases and J by 4 bases, with 6 bases of the junction left unmatched. From germline, CDR1 is LNHDA and CDR2 SQIVND (reference sequence).

This chain connects TRBV6-6 to TRBJ2-1; a weak D match, TRBD1 (5 bases). This CDR3 has 12 amino acids. In germline, CDR1 is MNHNY, CDR2 SVGAGI (reference sequence). The V and J ends lost 10 bases and 6 bases respectively, with 13 bases between them. The CDR3 protein is CATRWGSNEQFF. The CDR3 DNA follows: TGTGCCACCAGGTGGGGCAGCAATGAGCAGTTCTTC.

The rearrangement links TRBV6-2 or TRBV6-3 to TRBJ1-5; D gene ambiguous. Germline CDR1 is MNHEY and CDR2 is SVGEGT. The CDR3 totals 13 residues. V dropped 2 bases and J dropped 10 bases, with 12 bases sitting between them. The CDR3 coding sequence is TGTGCCAGCAGTTACGCGGAGAATTACCCCCAGCATTTT. This codes for CASSYAENYPQHF.

This rearrangement joins TRBV27 to TRBJ1-5; D might be TRBD1 (6 bases). Trimming cost V 5 bases and J 7 bases, with 12 bases left between them. CDR1 is MNHEY and CDR2 is SMNVEV in the germline V gene (reference sequence). CDR3 length equals 13 residues. The CDR3 DNA reads TGTGCCAGCAGTACACAGGGTGGGCAGCCCCAGCATTTT. It translates to CASSTQGGQPQHF.

The V and J genes are TRBV9 and TRBJ2-1; weak D call: TRBD2 (5 bases). CDR3 length: 14 amino acids. The V gene lost 3 bases and the J gene lost 2 bases, with 9 bases spanning the gap. Germline lookup yields CDR1 SGDLS and CDR2 YYNGEE. The CDR3: CASSGAATYNEQFF. The CDR3 bases are TGTGCCAGCAGCGGAGCGGCAACCTACAATGAGCAGTTCTTC.

The chain employs TRBV11-3 and TRBJ2-1; TRBD1 might be the D (6 bases). The CDR3 is made up of 12 amino acids. Trimming removed 1 base at V and 9 bases at J, with 7 bases between. CDR1 is SGHNT and CDR2 is YENEEA in the germline V gene. CDR3 coding DNA: TGTGCCAGCAGCTTAGGCAGGGGTGAGCAGTTCTTC. Amino acid sequence: CASSLGRGEQFF.

The chain joins TRBV28 to TRBJ2-5; TRBD2 matches 7 bases. The CDR3 spans 15 residues. V gave up 6 bases and J gave up 1 base; unmatched junction bases: 8. Germline lookup yields CDR1 MDHEN and CDR2 SYDVKM. In DNA, the CDR3 is TGTGCCAGCAGCCCTTACCTAGCGGCCCAAGAGACCCAGTACTTC. Residues: CASSPYLAAQETQYF.

The rearrangement links TRBV27 to TRBJ1-3; TRBD1 aligns across 7 bases. CDR3 length equals 15 residues. Germline V gives CDR1 MNHEY, CDR2 SMNVEV (reference sequence). Germline trimming cut 2 bases from V and 4 bases from J; bases unmatched to any gene: 5. CDR3 DNA sequence: TGTGCCAGCAGTTTAATGGGGACAGCAGGAAACACCATATATTTT. Its translation: CASSLMGTAGNTIYF.

V gene TRBV9 combines with J gene TRBJ1-2; possible D gene TRBD1, 6 bases. In germline, CDR1 is SGDLS, CDR2 YYNGEE. Trimming removed 4 bases from V and 4 bases from J, with 17 bases in between. The CDR3 has 15 amino acids. The CDR3 DNA reads as TGTGCCAGCAGCTCGTTAGGTGGGGGCAGCTATGGCTACACCTTC. It specifies CASSSLGGGSYGYTF.

The V and J genes are TRBV4-1 and TRBJ2-7; D is uncertain. Germline V gives CDR1 MGHRA, CDR2 YSYEKL. V was pared by 4 bases and J by 1 base, with 8 bases between. The length of the CDR3 is 13 residues. The CDR3 DNA sequence: TGCGCCAGCAGCCTGACGACATCCTACGAGCAGTACGTC. Amino acids: CASSLTTSYEQYV.

This clone was seen just once. The genes are TRBV30 and TRBJ1-4; a weak D match, TRBD1 (5 bases). CDR3 length equals 12 residues. V was cut by 5 bases and J by 6 bases, with 10 bases left in between. Germline CDR1 GTSNPN, CDR2 SVGIG (reference sequence). This CDR3 is CAWGSGHEKLFF. The CDR3 DNA sequence: TGTGCCTGGGGTTCAGGGCATGAAAAACTGTTTTTT.

As regards this clone: Other DNA sequences in the same sample also yield this CDR3. The chain couples TRBV6-5 to TRBJ1-6; D possibly corresponds to TRBD1 (5 bases). V lost 0 bases and J lost 8, with 11 bases in between. CDR3 length equals 15 residues. Germline loops: CDR1 MNHEY, CDR2 SVGAGI. CDR3 region: CASSYSRSGDSPLHF. The CDR3 DNA follows: TGTGCCAGCAGTTACTCAAGGTCGGGGGATTCACCCCTCCACTTT.

The CDR3 is CASSLWGQPQHF. In DNA, the CDR3 is TGTGCCAGCAGTTTATGGGGCCAGCCCCAGCATTTT. The gene calls are TRBV12-3 or TRBV12-4 and TRBJ1-5; possibly TRBD1 for D (5 bases). This CDR3 region has 12 residues. Trimming removed 2 bases from V and 7 bases from J, with 6 bases in between.